The rows below give T cell receptor beta chains drawn from one sample of a study of blood T cell repertoires in COVID-19. The table came from immunoSEQ multiplex PCR; TCRdb's copy has only in-frame clones and leaves some out. Counted here are 310,000 or so clones, about nine tenths occurring once; the ten biggest clones make up 1%. Input material: peripheral blood. The source is a man in his fifties with active or convalescent COVID-19. CDR3s include the opening cysteine and the closing phenylalanine or tryptophan. The order of the fields is D gene, J gene, clone size, V gene, CDR3 DNA, CDR3 protein. D genes are given only for firm matches. Size is omitted from some rows. Given values are once, few, many or a class for expanded clones.

TRBD2 | TRBJ2-5 | NA | TRBV30 | TGTGCCTGGAGCCATAGCGGGGGGGCCGGAGAGACCCAGTACTTC | CAWSHSGGAGETQYF
TRBD1 | TRBJ1-2 | NA | TRBV30 | TGTGCCTGGAGTGTACGCTGGGGACAGGGAGGCTACACCTTC | CAWSVRWGQGGYTF
TRBD2 | TRBJ2-2 | NA | TRBV3-1/TRBV3-2 | TGTGCCAGCAGCGCCCGGACTAGCGGGGGGGCCGGTACCGGGGAGCTGTTTTTT | CASSARTSGGAGTGELFF
NA | TRBJ1-4 | NA | TRBV5-5 | TGTGCCAGCAGCCCTGACAGGTTTTTGGAAAAACTGTTTTTT | CASSPDRFLEKLFF
TRBD2 | TRBJ2-7 | few | TRBV29-1 | TGCAGCGTTGGCCCGCGGGAGGGATACGAGCAGTACTTC | CSVGPREGYEQYF
NA | TRBJ1-6 | once | TRBV7-2 | TGTGCCAGCAGCTCCTATAATGCGGGTTCACCCCTCCACTTT | CASSSYNAGSPLHF
NA | TRBJ2-7 | NA | TRBV2 | TGTGCCAGCACCCGGACTCCTCTTGAATCGTACGAGCAGTACTTC | CASTRTPLESYEQYF
NA | TRBJ1-5 | NA | TRBV2 | TGTGCCAGCAGTCAGGGACAAGCTACAGGGCCCCAGCATTTT | CASSQGQATGPQHF
TRBD1 | TRBJ2-4 | NA | TRBV2 | TGTGCCAGCTCTGACAGGGGCCTAGCCAAAAACATTCAGTACTTC | CASSDRGLAKNIQYF
TRBD2 | TRBJ2-7 | NA | TRBV6-1 | TGTGCCAGCAGTGAATTAGCGGGAGAACGCGAGCAGTACTTC | CASSELAGEREQYF
NA | TRBJ2-6 | NA | TRBV2 | TGTGCCAGCAGCCCAATCTCTGGGGCCAACGTCCTGACTTTC | CASSPISGANVLTF
NA | TRBJ1-2 | NA | TRBV28 | TGTGCCAGCCACACAGGGATGAACTATGGCTACACCTTC | CASHTGMNYGYTF
NA | TRBJ1-1 | few | TRBV29-1 | TGCAGCGTTGTATCCCAGATACACACTGAAGCTTTCTTT | CSVVSQIHTEAFF
NA | TRBJ1-2 | NA | TRBV9 | TGTGCCAGCAGCGTAGCTGAAGACTGGGAGGGAGTCTATGGCTACACCTTC | CASSVAEDWEGVYGYTF
TRBD1 | TRBJ1-1 | NA | TRBV18 | TGTGCCAGCTCACCGGGAGGACAGGCCGGTTGGACTGAAGCTTTCTTT | CASSPGGQAGWTEAFF
TRBD2 | TRBJ2-2 | NA | TRBV10-1 | TGCGCCAGCAGTTGGGGAGGGACGGACACCGGGGAGCTGTTTTTT | CASSWGGTDTGELFF
TRBD2 | TRBJ2-1 | NA | TRBV11-2 | TGTGCCAGCACCAAATGGGGGGGGAACAATGAGCAGTTCTTC | CASTKWGGNNEQFF
NA | TRBJ2-3 | NA | TRBV19 | TGTGCCAGTAGTATAACCCTCTTGGGGGGAGAAGCAGATACGCAGTATTTT | CASSITLLGGEADTQYF
NA | TRBJ1-5 | NA | TRBV19 | TGTGCCAGTAGTGAGGGAGGGAGGGGGCAGCCCCAGCATTTT | CASSEGGRGQPQHF
NA | TRBJ1-1 | NA | TRBV4-3 | TGCGCCAGCAGCCAAGAGCCCCACGGGAACACTGAAGCTTTCTTT | CASSQEPHGNTEAFF
TRBD1 | TRBJ2-7 | NA | TRBV6-5 | TGTGCCAGCAGCTTTCACAGGGGGCGCGAGGAGCAGTACTTC | CASSFHRGREEQYF
NA | TRBJ1-1 | once | TRBV5-1 | TGCGCCAGCAGCTTAAGCGGAGACACTGAAGCTTTCTTT | CASSLSGDTEAFF
TRBD1 | TRBJ1-2 | NA | TRBV6-5 | TGTGCCAGCAGTTACACCGGGACACAGGGGGCGCGGGGCTACACCTTC | CASSYTGTQGARGYTF